The 25 T cell receptor beta chains below were found in one sample sequenced in a study of graft-versus-host responses after intestinal transplantation. These receptors have no identified antigens. Assay used: immunoSEQ multiplex PCR; TCRdb lists only in-frame clones, some missing. The sample comprises some 92,000 clones, just under 95% of which are singletons, and about 0.29% rests with the top ten. The source material was unstimulated CD4+ T cells sorted from spleen or lymph node cells, sampled before intestinal transplant. These receptors all stem from a human donor who received an intestinal transplant.

Turning to this clone: One junction end disagrees with the germline gene, perhaps due to a read error. The chain joins TRBV18 to TRBJ2-6; 9 bases are shared with TRBD1. The CDR3 is 18 amino acids. Germline CDR1 KGHSH, CDR2 LQKENI. CDR3 in DNA: TGTGCCAGCTCACCATTGGACAGGGGAGGGTCTGGAGCCAACGTCCTGACTTTC. Translation: CASSPLDRGGSGANVLTF.

The chain is built from TRBV7-3 and TRBJ2-1; TRBD2 might be the D (6 bases). From germline, CDR1 is SGHTA and CDR2 FQGTGA. V lost 2 bases to trimming and J lost 6 bases, with 14 bases between them. The CDR3 totals 15 residues. This chain's CDR3 is CASSLSGESVNEQFF. The CDR3 DNA is TGTGCCAGCAGCTTATCGGGAGAGTCTGTCAATGAGCAGTTCTTC.

V is TRBV5-5 and J is TRBJ2-7, with TRBD1 matching 7 bases. Per the germline V gene, CDR1 is SGHKS and CDR2 is YYEKEE (reference sequence). The CDR3 is 15 amino acids. Trimming took 6 bases from V and 0 from J; bases not matched to a gene: 9. CDR3 bases: TGTGCCAGCACTAAACCGGGACAGAGCTCCTACGAGCAGTACTTC. Its translation: CASTKPGQSSYEQYF.

CDR3 protein: CASSATLGLSNQPQHF. The CDR3 bases are TGTGCCAGCAGTGCCACTCTGGGGTTGAGCAATCAGCCCCAGCATTTT. V gene TRBV28 combines with J gene TRBJ1-5; D not resolved. Trimming left V 5 bases short and J 1 base short, with 15 bases between. The V gene's germline CDR1 is MDHEN and CDR2 SYDVKM. This CDR3 is built from 16 residues.

V and J are TRBV6-5 and TRBJ1-2; D call uncertain. Trimming shortened V by 0 bases and J by 3 bases, and 11 bases separated the two germline ends. The CDR3 totals 15 residues. The germline CDR1 and CDR2 sequences are MNHEY and SVGAGI. Written as DNA, the CDR3 is TGTGCCAGCAGTTACTCGATGGCGGGAGACTATGGCTACACCTTC. Its protein product is CASSYSMAGDYGYTF.

The count of this clone is one. This rearrangement joins TRBV11-1 to TRBJ2-6; D tentatively reads TRBD1 or TRBD2 (5 bases each). Germline V gene data show CDR1 as SGHAT and CDR2 as FQDESV (reference sequence). The germline V and J ends were trimmed by 5 bases and 2 bases, with 16 bases remaining between them. The CDR3 consists of 17 residues. In DNA form, the CDR3 reads TGTGCCAGCAGCCCCCCCTCAGGGAGAACTGGGGCCAACGTCCTGACTTTC. Amino acids: CASSPPSGRTGANVLTF. Complete variable domain (other parts from reference TRBV11-1 and TRBJ2-6): EAEVAQSPRYKITEKSQAVAFWCDPISGHATLYWYRQILGQGPELLVQFQDESVVDDSQLPKDRFSAERLKGVDSTLKIQPAELGDSAMYLCASSPPSGRTGANVLTFGAGSRLTVL.

This chain connects TRBV28 to TRBJ2-7; 8 bases are shared with TRBD1. V dropped 3 bases and J dropped 3; count of bases not matched to a gene: 4. The CDR3 extends over 14 amino acids. CDR1 MDHEN and CDR2 SYDVKM come from the germline V gene. In DNA, the CDR3 is TGTGCCAGCAGTTTGACAGGGGATCACTACGAGCAGTACTTC. This translates into CASSLTGDHYEQYF.

The J gene is TRBJ2-7, the V gene TRBV18; D is ambiguous. The CDR3 runs 13 residues. V was pared by 1 base and J by 4 bases, with 8 bases between. The germline V gene has CDR1 KGHSH and CDR2 LQKENI. The CDR3 protein is CASSPQELYEQYF. CDR3 sequence (DNA): TGTGCCAGCTCACCACAAGAGTTATACGAGCAGTACTTC. The variable domain in full, completed from reference TRBV18 and TRBJ2-7, reads NAGVMQNPRHLVRRRGQEARLRCSPMKGHSHVYWYRQLPEEGLKFMVYLQKENIIDESGMPKERFSAEFPKEGPSILRIQQVVRGDSAAYFCASSPQELYEQYFGPGTRLTVT.

The V and J genes are TRBV11-2 and TRBJ2-4; 7 bases line up with TRBD1. J was trimmed by 5 bases and V by 2 bases; bases with no gene match: 3. The CDR3 totals 14 residues. Germline CDR1 reads SGHAT; CDR2 reads FQNNGV. CDR3 nucleotide sequence: TGTGCCAGCAGCTTACGACAGGGCCAAAACATTCAGTACTTC. This encodes CASSLRQGQNIQYF.

This rearrangement joins TRBV5-1 to TRBJ1-2; TRBD1 aligns across 8 bases. CDR1 SGHRS and CDR2 YFSETQ come from the germline V gene. The CDR3 has 14 amino acids. V shed 0 bases and J 4 bases; nucleotides not matched to a gene: 2. CDR3 region: CASSLGTGLYGYTF. The CDR3 coding sequence is TGCGCCAGCAGCTTGGGGACAGGGCTCTATGGCTACACCTTC.

The chain is built from TRBV18 and TRBJ2-3; weak D call: TRBD2 (6 bases). This CDR3 is built from 14 residues. Trimming cost V 3 bases and J 5 bases, with 12 bases left between them. CDR1 and CDR2 (germline): KGHSH, LQKENI. CDR3: CASSPGGGGDTQYF. The CDR3 nucleotides read TGTGCCAGCTCACCCGGGGGTGGTGGAGATACGCAGTATTTT.

This chain uses TRBV7-2 with TRBJ2-2; 8 bases map to TRBD1. The trim removed 4 bases at V and 4 bases at J, leaving 5 bases unmatched. This CDR3 is built from 15 residues. Germline V gene data show CDR1 as SGHTA and CDR2 as FQGNSA. The CDR3 coding sequence is TGTGCCAGCAGCTATCGACAGGGGCCCACCGGGGAGCTGTTTTTT. Its translation is CASSYRQGPTGELFF.

This chain links TRBV19 with TRBJ1-2, with a tentative D call TRBD1 (5 bases). The CDR3 runs to 15 residues. CDR1 and CDR2 from the germline V gene are LNHDA and SQIVND (reference sequence). Trimming removed 7 bases at V and 4 bases at J, with 19 bases between. Here the CDR3 reads CASMGGRGRSYGYTF. DNA for the CDR3: TGTGCCAGTATGGGCGGGCGGGGACGGAGCTATGGCTACACCTTC.

The J gene is TRBJ1-1, the V gene TRBV27, with D tentatively TRBD1 (5 bases). Between the trimmed V and J ends, which lost 3 bases and 5 bases, there was a span of 19 bases. This CDR3 comprises 16 residues. Germline-derived CDR1 and CDR2 are MNHEY and SMNVEV (reference sequence). The CDR3 sequence: CASSLGWVQGGTEAFF. CDR3 coding DNA: TGTGCCAGCAGTTTGGGTTGGGTGCAGGGAGGGACTGAAGCTTTCTTT.

V is TRBV18 and J is TRBJ2-7, with 7 bases aligning to TRBD1. Germline CDR1 KGHSH, CDR2 LQKENI. Trimming removed 3 bases from V and 6 bases from J; junction bases left unmatched: 8. This CDR3 has 14 amino acids. The CDR3 here is CASSPGQVPTEQYF. The CDR3 DNA reads TGTGCCAGCTCACCCGGACAGGTGCCCACCGAGCAGTACTTC.

The rearrangement uses TRBV30 and TRBJ2-2; a weak D match, TRBD1 (6 bases). Between the trimmed V and J ends, which lost 3 bases and 6 bases, there was a span of 17 bases. Per the germline V gene, CDR1 is GTSNPN and CDR2 is SVGIG (reference sequence). The CDR3 has 15 amino acids. Here the CDR3 DNA reads TGTGCCTGGAGCAGGAAAGGTACAGGGTCCGGGGAGCTGTTTTTT. Translated: CAWSRKGTGSGELFF.

J is TRBJ1-2 and V is TRBV5-1; 10 bases align to TRBD1. The germline CDR1 and CDR2 sequences are SGHRS and YFSETQ. J lost 2 bases, V lost 4 bases, and 5 bases had no gene match. CDR3 length: 15 residues. The CDR3 loop reads CASSVDRGRNYGYTF. CDR3 nucleotide sequence: TGCGCCAGCAGCGTAGACAGGGGGCGCAACTATGGCTACACCTTC.

The chain has TRBV19 and TRBJ1-2, with TRBD1 matching over 10 bases. CDR1 and CDR2 (germline): LNHDA, SQIVND (reference sequence). Trimming cost V 5 bases and J 4 bases; bases outside gene matches: 7. The CDR3 sequence is 15 residues long. For the CDR3, the DNA is TGTGCCAGTAGTCCAAGGGGACAGGGGAGCTATGGCTACACCTTC. Amino acid sequence: CASSPRGQGSYGYTF.

The CDR3 DNA reads TGTGCCAGCAGTGAAATGGCAGCATCCTACGAGCAGTACTTC. Its protein product is CASSEMAASYEQYF. The rearrangement links TRBV6-1 to TRBJ2-7; D gene uncertain. The CDR3 length is 14 residues. Trimming cost V 2 bases and J 1 base, with 9 bases left between them. The V gene's germline CDR1 is MNHNS and CDR2 SASEGT.

The chain has TRBV19 and TRBJ2-5, with D unclear. V lost 5 bases and J 5 bases, leaving 15 bases between the germline ends. This CDR3 comprises 14 residues. Germline V gives CDR1 LNHDA, CDR2 SQIVND (reference sequence). The DNA of the CDR3 is TGTGCCAGTAGTCCCTCCGGCAATGGGGAGACCCAGTACTTC. Amino acid sequence: CASSPSGNGETQYF.

This clone was seen only once. This chain uses TRBV5-1 with TRBJ1-3; D gene uncertain. The CDR3 consists of 15 residues. V shed 4 bases and J shed 7 bases, with 18 bases lying between them. The germline V gene has CDR1 SGHRS and CDR2 YFSETQ. The CDR3 region is CASSVTGGGGNTIYF. The CDR3 DNA reads TGCGCCAGCAGCGTGACGGGAGGAGGTGGGAACACCATATATTTT.

The genes are TRBV5-4 and TRBJ2-7, with 7 positions matching TRBD1. Germline CDR1 is SGHNT and CDR2 is YYREEE (reference sequence). The CDR3 is 15 amino acids. V shed 4 bases, J shed 2 bases, and the junction held 9 bases outside the gene matches. CDR3 DNA sequence: TGTGCCAGCAGCCCAACGGGACAGACCCCCTACGAGCAGTACTTC. As protein: CASSPTGQTPYEQYF.

The chain joins TRBV10-3 to TRBJ2-7; D not certain. Germline assignment: CDR1 ENHRY and CDR2 SYGVKD. The CDR3 covers 13 residues. V lost 4 bases to trimming and J lost 4 bases, with 11 bases between them. In DNA form, the CDR3 reads TGTGCCATCAGTGGGGCGGAAGGGTACGAGCAGTACTTC. Translated: CAISGAEGYEQYF.

The chain employs TRBV4-1 and TRBJ2-7, with TRBD2 matching over 10 bases. There are 17 residues in the CDR3. Germline lookup yields CDR1 MGHRA and CDR2 YSYEKL. The trim removed 4 bases at V and 0 bases at J, leaving 9 bases unmatched. The CDR3 spells CASSPSTSGRASYEQYF. The CDR3 bases are TGCGCCAGCAGCCCCAGTACCAGCGGGAGGGCCTCCTACGAGCAGTACTTC.

In this sample, this clone turned up once. The chain is built from TRBV20-1 and TRBJ2-7, with a possible D match to TRBD2 (5 bases). Germline assignment: CDR1 DFQATT and CDR2 SNEGSKA (reference sequence). The V end lost 2 bases, the J end lost 4 bases, and 6 bases lay between the germline ends. The CDR3 length is 11 residues. In DNA, the CDR3 is TGCAGTGCTAGACTAGCTTACGAGCAGTACTTC. It translates to CSARLAYEQYF.